One sample yielded the 22 T cell receptor beta chains listed below, sequenced in a study of post-analysis software for immune sequencing data (dated by TCRdb to the mid-2010s). The label giving this sample's time point can be read as: second blood draw from one MS patient after hematopoietic stem cell transplantation. The library was obtained by PCR. Sequencer: Illumina HiSeq 2500. Unique molecular identifiers were incorporated into TCR beta cDNA libraries to reduce PCR and sequencing biases. Using fastp trimming at Q25 and MiXCR clonotype assembly, TCRdb reanalyzed the public sequencing data and kept in-frame beta chains. One record per CDR3 amino acid sequence lists the most common genes and DNA. A total of around 160,000 distinct CDR3 sequences appear in this sample, under 40% of them only once. Of the sample, 28% is held by the ten largest clones. Sample: blood, taken after autologous hematopoietic stem cell transplantation. The origin of the receptors is a girl aged 10 to 17 with multiple sclerosis. Donor details come from another sample of the same person, matched by shared clones.

This clonotype has just a few counts. The chain carries TRBV28 and TRBJ1-2; tentative D call: TRBD1 (6 bases). The CDR3 totals 13 residues. Per the germline V gene, CDR1 is MDHEN and CDR2 is SYDVKM. The germline V and J ends were trimmed by 3 bases and 7 bases, with 12 bases remaining between them. The CDR3 loop reads CASSLGGAFGYTF. CDR3 sequence (DNA): TGTGCCAGCAGTTTGGGGGGCGCGTTTGGCTACACCTTC.

The chain joins TRBV3-1 to TRBJ2-7, with 12 nucleotides matching TRBD2. There are 16 residues in the CDR3. V shed 0 bases and J 5 bases; nucleotides not matched to a gene: 5. Germline values: CDR1 LGHDT, CDR2 YNNKEL (reference sequence). The CDR3 bases are TGTGCCAGCAGCCAAGATCTAGCGGGAGGGTCGCACGAGCAGTACTTC. Translation gives CASSQDLAGGSHEQYF.

This clonotype was observed a handful of times. This sequence joins TRBV28 and TRBJ2-3; no reliable D call. This CDR3 is 15 amino acids long. From germline, CDR1 is MDHEN and CDR2 SYDVKM. The ends were cut back, 4 bases at V and 0 bases at J, with 11 bases in the middle. The CDR3 bases are TGTGCCAGCAGTTCCCGGGCTACTAGCACAGATACGCAGTATTTT. Amino acids: CASSSRATSTDTQYF.

This clonotype was observed a few times. J is TRBJ1-2 and V is TRBV20-1; no clear D. Germline V gene sequence: CDR1 DFQATT, CDR2 SNEGSKA (reference sequence). The CDR3 spans 13 residues. Trimming took 6 bases from V and 8 from J, leaving 19 bases between them. CDR3 residues: CSATQPGGLGYTF. The CDR3 DNA is TGCAGTGCGACGCAGCCGGGAGGGCTAGGCTACACCTTC.

This clonotype was seen a handful of times. V and J are TRBV10-3 and TRBJ1-1, with 8 bases lining up with TRBD1. The CDR3 loop spans 15 amino acids. V was clipped by 4 bases and J by 5 bases; unmatched bases: 9. The germline V gene encodes CDR1 ENHRY and CDR2 SYGVKD. CDR3 sequence reads: CAISVPGQAGTEAFF. The CDR3 DNA sequence: TGTGCCATCAGTGTGCCGGGACAGGCCGGAACTGAAGCTTTCTTT.

The chain joins TRBV29-1 to TRBJ1-2; D might be TRBD1 (5 bases). The CDR3 contains 12 residues. Between the trimmed V and J ends, which lost 7 bases and 6 bases, there was a span of 15 bases. From germline, CDR1 is SQVTM and CDR2 ANQGSEA. The CDR3 reads CSGGTPGHGYTF. The CDR3, as DNA: TGCAGCGGAGGGACCCCGGGGCATGGCTACACCTTC.

This chain links TRBV11-2 with TRBJ2-3; possibly TRBD1 or TRBD2 for D (6 bases each). This CDR3 is built from 16 residues. Trimming left V 1 base short and J 4 bases short, with 15 bases between. Germline lookup yields CDR1 SGHAT and CDR2 FQNNGV. The CDR3 spells CASSLGGAGYPDTQYF. The DNA for the CDR3 is TGTGCCAGCAGCTTAGGGGGGGCGGGATATCCAGATACGCAGTATTTT. The whole variable domain, filled in from reference TRBV11-2 and TRBJ2-3, reads EAGVAQSPRYKIIEKRQSVAFWCNPISGHATLYWYQQILGQGPKLLIQFQNNGVVDDSQLPKDRFSAERLKGVDSTLKIQPAKLEDSAVYLCASSLGGAGYPDTQYFGPGTRLTVL.

CDR3 bases: TGTGCCACCAAACTAGCGGGAGTTGGTGAGCAGTACTTC. This encodes CATKLAGVGEQYF. V usage is TRBV25-1 and J usage is TRBJ2-4; 11 positions match TRBD2. Germline V gene sequence: CDR1 MGHDK, CDR2 SYGVNS. J lost 13 bases, V lost 10 bases, and 12 bases had no gene match. The CDR3 has 13 amino acids.

This clonotype was seen a few times. The rearrangement links TRBV4-2 to TRBJ2-1; 12 bases map to TRBD2. With 1 base clipped from V and 6 bases from J, the junction kept 7 bases outside the gene matches. CDR1 is LGHNA and CDR2 is YNFKEQ in the germline V gene. This CDR3 region has 17 residues. This chain's CDR3 is CASSQVRLAGEGNEQFF. As DNA, the CDR3 is TGTGCCAGCAGCCAAGTCCGACTAGCGGGAGAGGGCAATGAGCAGTTCTTC.

The chain has TRBV20-1 and TRBJ2-3; 7 nucleotides line up with TRBD2. CDR3 length: 15 amino acids. The germline V gene has CDR1 DFQATT and CDR2 SNEGSKA (reference sequence). V lost 6 bases to trimming and J lost 7 bases; unmatched junction nucleotides: 16. CDR3 DNA: TGCAGTGCCAACGGACTAGGCGGCCCGGTAAATACGCAGTATTTT. Translation: CSANGLGGPVNTQYF.

The table lists this clonotype with a few counts. V and J are TRBV20-1 and TRBJ2-5, with D tentatively TRBD1 (6 bases). The V gene's germline CDR1 is DFQATT and CDR2 SNEGSKA (reference sequence). V was trimmed by 2 bases and J by 7 bases, leaving 14 bases between them. The CDR3 is 13 residues long. For the CDR3, the DNA is TGCAGTGCTAGAAGGGACATTGTGGGGACCCAGTACTTC. Residues: CSARRDIVGTQYF.

This clonotype was counted a few times. V is TRBV14 and J is TRBJ2-3, with 7 bases lining up with TRBD2. This CDR3 has 14 residues. Germline V gene sequence: CDR1 SGHDN, CDR2 FVKESK. J gave up 2 bases and V 5 bases, and 4 bases lay outside the gene matches. The CDR3 coding sequence is TGTGCCAGCAGCGAGCGGGATTTCACAGATACGCAGTATTTT. It specifies CASSERDFTDTQYF.

This chain uses TRBV6-5 with TRBJ2-1; D might be TRBD1 (6 bases). Germline V lookup: CDR1 MNHEY, CDR2 SVGAGI. The CDR3 contains 17 residues. The V end lost 4 bases, the J end lost 0 bases, and 16 bases lay between the germline ends. CDR3 bases: TGTGCCAGCAGTTCAGGGGAGTTGGGTAGCTCCTACAATGAGCAGTTCTTC. Residues: CASSSGELGSSYNEQFF.

The chain is built from TRBV19 and TRBJ2-1; D not certain. Germline V gene lookup returns CDR1 LNHDA and CDR2 SQIVND (reference sequence). V lost 5 bases and J lost 13, with 18 bases in between. The CDR3 loop spans 13 amino acids. CDR3 protein: CASSPPTPGIQFF. CDR3 DNA: TGTGCCAGTAGTCCGCCGACTCCTGGGATACAGTTCTTC. Combining the CDR3 with reference TRBV19 and TRBJ2-1 gives the whole variable domain DGGITQSPKYLFRKEGQNVTLSCEQNLNHDAMYWYRQDPGQGLRLIYYSQIVNDFQKGDIAEGYSVSREKKESFPLTVTSAQKNPTAFYLCASSPPTPGIQFFGPGTRLTVL.

This clonotype occurred a few times. The CDR3 sequence is CAIKPGQNTDTQYF. For the CDR3, the DNA is TGTGCCATCAAGCCCGGACAGAACACAGATACGCAGTATTTT. The chain is built from TRBV10-3 and TRBJ2-3, with D tentatively TRBD1 (6 bases). V was pared by 7 bases and J by 2 bases, with 13 bases between. The CDR3 has 14 amino acids. Germline loops: CDR1 ENHRY, CDR2 SYGVKD.

This clonotype occurred many times. The genes are TRBV11-1 and TRBJ2-7, with a weak D call TRBD1 (5 bases). The CDR3 is made up of 13 amino acids. Germline V CDR1 and CDR2: SGHAT, FQDESV (reference sequence). Trimming pared 4 bases from V and 4 bases from J, leaving 11 bases between. The CDR3 DNA sequence: TGTGCCAGCAGCTACAGGAGAGAATACGAGCAGTACTTC. Translated: CASSYRREYEQYF.

V and J are TRBV7-9 and TRBJ2-7, with 14 bases matching TRBD2. J gave up 1 base and V 1 base, and 6 bases lay outside the gene matches. CDR3 size: 18 residues. Per germline, CDR1 SEHNR and CDR2 FQNEAQ (reference sequence). CDR3 sequence: CASSLDPGLAGVSYEQYF. The CDR3 DNA is TGTGCCAGCAGCTTAGACCCGGGACTAGCGGGAGTATCCTACGAGCAGTACTTC.

This rearrangement joins TRBV7-6 to TRBJ2-1; D is possibly TRBD2 (6 bases). V was trimmed by 7 bases and J by 2 bases, leaving 15 bases between them. Germline CDR1 is SGHVS and CDR2 is FNYEAQ. The CDR3 spans 15 residues. This CDR3 is CASTQSGGAYNEQFF. CDR3 DNA: TGTGCCAGCACCCAGTCCGGCGGGGCCTACAATGAGCAGTTCTTC.

In regard to this clonotype: A much larger clone lies one base from this, so it may be a read error. The CDR3 DNA reads TGTGCCAGCAGTCCCTCGGGGGGTGAGCAGTACTTC. It specifies CASSPSGGEQYF. J is TRBJ2-5 and V is TRBV12-3 or TRBV12-4, with 7 positions matching TRBD2. The CDR3 is 12 amino acids. J gave up 11 bases and V 5 bases, and 8 bases lay outside the gene matches.

The table lists this clonotype with a few counts. The rearrangement uses TRBV6-5 and TRBJ1-6, with D unresolved. Trimming left V 4 bases short and J 9 bases short, with 22 bases between. The V gene's germline CDR1 is MNHEY and CDR2 SVGAGI. The CDR3 spans 17 residues. CDR3 nucleotide sequence: TGTGCCAGCAGTTCGCGCCCACCGGCCACCTGGCGTTCACCCCTCCACTTT. This codes for CASSSRPPATWRSPLHF.

J is TRBJ2-5 and V is TRBV2, with 7 bases fitting TRBD1. The CDR3 runs 14 residues. V was clipped by 4 bases and J by 4 bases; unmatched bases: 6. Germline CDR1 reads SNHLY; CDR2 reads FYNNEI. The CDR3 loop is CASSGVQGSETQYF. CDR3 sequence (DNA): TGTGCCAGCAGTGGCGTACAGGGGTCAGAGACCCAGTACTTC.

In its sample, this clonotype was seen many times. V gene TRBV12-3 or TRBV12-4 combines with J gene TRBJ2-1, with TRBD2 matching over 7 bases. Germline trimming cut 3 bases from V and 10 bases from J; bases unmatched to any gene: 15. The CDR3 has 16 amino acids. CDR3 sequence: CASSFDPASVSGEQFF. CDR3 DNA sequence: TGTGCCAGCAGTTTTGACCCCGCAAGCGTTAGCGGGGAGCAGTTCTTC.